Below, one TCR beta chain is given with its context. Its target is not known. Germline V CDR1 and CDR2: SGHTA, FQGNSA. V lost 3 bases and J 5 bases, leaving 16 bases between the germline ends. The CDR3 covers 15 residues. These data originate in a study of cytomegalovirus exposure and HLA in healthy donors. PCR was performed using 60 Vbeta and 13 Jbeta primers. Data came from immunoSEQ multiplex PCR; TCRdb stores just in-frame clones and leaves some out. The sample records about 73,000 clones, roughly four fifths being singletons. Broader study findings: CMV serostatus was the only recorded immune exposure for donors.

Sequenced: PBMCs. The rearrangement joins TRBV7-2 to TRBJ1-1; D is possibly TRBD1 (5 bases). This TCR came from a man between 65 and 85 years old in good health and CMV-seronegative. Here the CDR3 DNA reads TGTGCCAGCAGCTTTGATCAACAGGCTAATACTGAAGCTTTCTTT. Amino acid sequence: CASSFDQQANTEAFF.